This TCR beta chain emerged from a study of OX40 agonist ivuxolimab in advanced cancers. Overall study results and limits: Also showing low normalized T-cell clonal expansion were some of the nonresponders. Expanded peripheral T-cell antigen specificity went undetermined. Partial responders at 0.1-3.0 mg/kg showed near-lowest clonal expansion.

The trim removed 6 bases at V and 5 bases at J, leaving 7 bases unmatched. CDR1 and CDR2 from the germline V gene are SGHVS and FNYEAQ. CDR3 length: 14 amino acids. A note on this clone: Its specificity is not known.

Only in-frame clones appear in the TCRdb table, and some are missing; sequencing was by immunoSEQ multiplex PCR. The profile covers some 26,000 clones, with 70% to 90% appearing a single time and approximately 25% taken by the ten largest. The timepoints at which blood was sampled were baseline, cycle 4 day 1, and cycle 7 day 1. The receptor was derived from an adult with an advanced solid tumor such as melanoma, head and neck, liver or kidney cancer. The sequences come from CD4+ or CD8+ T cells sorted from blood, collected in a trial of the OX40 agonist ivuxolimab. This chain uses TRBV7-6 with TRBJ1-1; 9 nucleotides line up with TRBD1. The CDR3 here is CASSLQGAFTEAFF. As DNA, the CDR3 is TGTGCCAGCAGTCTACAGGGGGCTTTTACTGAAGCTTTCTTT.